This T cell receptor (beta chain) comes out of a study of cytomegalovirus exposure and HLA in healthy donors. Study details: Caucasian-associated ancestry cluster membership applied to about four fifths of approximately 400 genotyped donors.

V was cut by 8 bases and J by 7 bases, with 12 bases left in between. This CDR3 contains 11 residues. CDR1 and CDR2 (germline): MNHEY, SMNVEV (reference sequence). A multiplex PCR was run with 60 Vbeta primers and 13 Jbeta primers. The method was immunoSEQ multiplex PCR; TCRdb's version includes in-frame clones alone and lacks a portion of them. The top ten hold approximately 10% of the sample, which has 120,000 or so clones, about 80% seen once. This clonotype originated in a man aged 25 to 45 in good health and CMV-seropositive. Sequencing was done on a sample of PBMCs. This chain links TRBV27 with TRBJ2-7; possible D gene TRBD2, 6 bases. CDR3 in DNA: TGTGCCAGCCGACGAAGCGGGGAGCAGTACTTC. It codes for CASRRSGEQYF.